What follows are 4 T cell receptor beta chains derived from one specimen sequenced in a study of beta chain features in type 1 diabetes. Expressed TCRB transcripts were sequenced, since all the RNA that had been isolated was reverse transcribed. Repertoires were generated with immunoSEQ multiplex PCR, while TCRdb's copy carries only in-frame clones and drops some. The top ten hold 0.02% to 0.025% of the sample, which has about 930,000 clones, 17% seen once. The sample taken for sequencing was naive CD4+ T cells from blood. Source of these receptors: a woman in her late teens or twenties in good health.

A few counts support this clone. The V and J genes are TRBV5-1 and TRBJ2-5; D uncertain. The CDR3 consists of 16 residues. Trimming shortened V by 0 bases and J by 1 base, and 13 bases separated the two germline ends. Germline lookup yields CDR1 SGHRS and CDR2 YFSETQ. CDR3 sequence reads: CASSLAGRAVQETQYF. In DNA, the CDR3 is TGCGCCAGCAGCTTGGCGGGCCGGGCAGTCCAAGAGACCCAGTACTTC.

This clone was seen a handful of times. The rearrangement uses TRBV14 and TRBJ2-2; TRBD2 agrees at 9 bases. Unmatched junction bases numbered 5, after V lost 6 bases and J lost 0 bases. The CDR3 consists of 16 residues. The V gene's germline CDR1 is SGHDN and CDR2 FVKESK. The CDR3 loop is CASRNSGSSNTGELFF. CDR3 coding DNA: TGTGCCAGCAGAAATAGCGGGAGTTCGAACACCGGGGAGCTGTTTTTT.

The rearrangement uses TRBV15 and TRBJ2-7; a possible D gene is TRBD1 (6 bases). CDR1 LNHNV and CDR2 YYDKDF come from the germline V gene (reference sequence). The V end lost 0 bases, the J end lost 3 bases, and 9 bases lay between the germline ends. The CDR3 spans 14 residues. The CDR3 sequence is CATSRDVRGYEQYF. The DNA of the CDR3 is TGTGCCACCAGCAGAGATGTCAGGGGCTACGAGCAGTACTTC.

The table lists this clone with a few counts. The chain combines TRBV11-2 with TRBJ2-1; D remains ambiguous. The V end lost 8 bases, the J end lost 0 bases, and 5 bases lay between the germline ends. This CDR3 has 12 residues. Germline-derived CDR1 and CDR2 are SGHAT and FQNNGV. The DNA for the CDR3 is TGTGCCAGCGGAAACTCCTACAATGAGCAGTTCTTC. Translating it yields CASGNSYNEQFF.